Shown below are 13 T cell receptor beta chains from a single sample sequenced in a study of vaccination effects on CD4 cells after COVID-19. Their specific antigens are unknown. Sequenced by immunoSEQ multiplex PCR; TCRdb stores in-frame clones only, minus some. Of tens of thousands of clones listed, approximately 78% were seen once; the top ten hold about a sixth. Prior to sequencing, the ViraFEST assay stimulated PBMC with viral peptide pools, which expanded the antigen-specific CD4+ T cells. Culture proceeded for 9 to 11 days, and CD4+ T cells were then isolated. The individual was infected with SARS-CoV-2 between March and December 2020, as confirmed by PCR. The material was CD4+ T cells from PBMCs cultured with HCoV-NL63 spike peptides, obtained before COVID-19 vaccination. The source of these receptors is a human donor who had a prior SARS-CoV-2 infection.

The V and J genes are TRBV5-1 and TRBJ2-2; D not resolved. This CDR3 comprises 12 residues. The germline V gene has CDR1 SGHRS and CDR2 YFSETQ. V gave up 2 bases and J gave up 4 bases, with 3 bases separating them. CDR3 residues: CASSLSTGELFF. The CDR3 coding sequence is TGCGCCAGCAGCTTATCCACCGGGGAGCTGTTTTTT.

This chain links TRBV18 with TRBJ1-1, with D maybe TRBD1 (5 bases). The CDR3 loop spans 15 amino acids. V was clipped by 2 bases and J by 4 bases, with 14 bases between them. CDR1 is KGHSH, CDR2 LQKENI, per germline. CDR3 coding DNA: TGTGCCAGCTCACCAGGTTGGGGGGATGTCACTGAAGCTTTCTTT. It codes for CASSPGWGDVTEAFF.

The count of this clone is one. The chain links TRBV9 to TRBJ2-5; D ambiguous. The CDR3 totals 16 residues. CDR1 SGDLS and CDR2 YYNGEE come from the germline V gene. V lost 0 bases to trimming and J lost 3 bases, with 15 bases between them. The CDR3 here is CASSVEVARGKETQYF. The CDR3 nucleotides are TGTGCCAGCAGCGTAGAGGTTGCGCGCGGAAAAGAGACCCAGTACTTC.

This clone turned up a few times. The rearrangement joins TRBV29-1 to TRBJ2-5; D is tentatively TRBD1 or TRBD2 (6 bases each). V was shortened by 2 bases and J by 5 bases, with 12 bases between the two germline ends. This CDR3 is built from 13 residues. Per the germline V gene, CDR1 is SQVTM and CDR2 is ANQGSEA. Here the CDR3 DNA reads TGCAGCGTTGAAAGGGGGGCCGGGGAGACCCAGTACTTC. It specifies CSVERGAGETQYF.

CDR3 region: CASSLGNRGAWLETQYF. The CDR3 region has the DNA TGTGCCAGCAGCTTAGGGAACCGGGGCGCTTGGTTAGAGACCCAGTACTTC. This rearrangement joins TRBV7-2 to TRBJ2-5, with D perhaps given as TRBD1 or TRBD2 (5 bases each). Germline CDR1 SGHTA, CDR2 FQGNSA. V was cut by 1 base and J by 4 bases, with 19 bases left in between. The CDR3 spans 17 residues.

CDR3 amino acids: CASSRDRVTTEAFF. The CDR3 DNA reads TGTGCCAGCAGCCGGGACAGGGTAACAACTGAAGCTTTCTTT. This rearrangement joins TRBV7-2 to TRBJ1-1; TRBD1 agrees at 9 bases. Unmatched junction bases numbered 6, after V lost 5 bases and J lost 5 bases. Germline values: CDR1 SGHTA, CDR2 FQGNSA. The CDR3 has 14 residues.

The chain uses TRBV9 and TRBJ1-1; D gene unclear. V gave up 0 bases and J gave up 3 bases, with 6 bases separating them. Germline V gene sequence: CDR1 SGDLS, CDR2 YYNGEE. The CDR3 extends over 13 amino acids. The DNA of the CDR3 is TGTGCCAGCAGCGTAGGTAGGGACACTGAAGCTTTCTTT. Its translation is CASSVGRDTEAFF. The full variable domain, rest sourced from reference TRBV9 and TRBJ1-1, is DSGVTQTPKHLITATGQRVTLRCSPRSGDLSVYWYQQSLDQGLQFLIQYYNGEERAKGNILERFSAQQFPDLHSELNLSSLELGDSALYFCASSVGRDTEAFFGQGTRLTVV.

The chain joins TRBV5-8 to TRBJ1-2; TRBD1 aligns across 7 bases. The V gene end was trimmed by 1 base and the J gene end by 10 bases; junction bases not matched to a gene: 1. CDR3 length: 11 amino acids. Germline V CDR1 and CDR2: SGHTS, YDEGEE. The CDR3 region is CASSLRGLYTF. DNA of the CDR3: TGTGCCAGCAGCTTGAGGGGGCTCTACACCTTC.

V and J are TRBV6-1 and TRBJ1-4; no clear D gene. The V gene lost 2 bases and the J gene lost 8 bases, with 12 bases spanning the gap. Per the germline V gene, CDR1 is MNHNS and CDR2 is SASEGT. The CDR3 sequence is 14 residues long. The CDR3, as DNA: TGTGCCAGCAGTGAATGGCAAGGAGGGGAAAAACTGTTTTTT. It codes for CASSEWQGGEKLFF.

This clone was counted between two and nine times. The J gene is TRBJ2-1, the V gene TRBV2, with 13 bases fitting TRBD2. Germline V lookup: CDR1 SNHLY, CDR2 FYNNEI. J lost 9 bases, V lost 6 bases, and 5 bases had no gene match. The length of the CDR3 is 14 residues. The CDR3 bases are TGTGCCAGCAGAGGGACTAGCGGGACGGGTGAGCAGTTCTTC. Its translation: CASRGTSGTGEQFF.

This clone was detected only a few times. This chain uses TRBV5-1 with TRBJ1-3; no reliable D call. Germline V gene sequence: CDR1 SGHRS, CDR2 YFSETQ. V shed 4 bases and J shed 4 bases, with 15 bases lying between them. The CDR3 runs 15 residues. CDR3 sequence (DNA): TGCGCCAGCAGCCGAGGCGGGGTCGAAGGAAACACCATATATTTT. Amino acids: CASSRGGVEGNTIYF.

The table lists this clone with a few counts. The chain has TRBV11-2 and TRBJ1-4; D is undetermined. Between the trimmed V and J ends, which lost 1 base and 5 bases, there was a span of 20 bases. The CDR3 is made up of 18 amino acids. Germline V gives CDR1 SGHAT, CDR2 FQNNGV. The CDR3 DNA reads TGTGCCAGCAGCTTAGTTGCTCCCGAAAGTAGTTGGAATGAAAAACTGTTTTTT. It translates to CASSLVAPESSWNEKLFF. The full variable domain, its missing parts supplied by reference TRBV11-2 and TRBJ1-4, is EAGVAQSPRYKIIEKRQSVAFWCNPISGHATLYWYQQILGQGPKLLIQFQNNGVVDDSQLPKDRFSAERLKGVDSTLKIQPAKLEDSAVYLCASSLVAPESSWNEKLFFGSGTQLSVL.

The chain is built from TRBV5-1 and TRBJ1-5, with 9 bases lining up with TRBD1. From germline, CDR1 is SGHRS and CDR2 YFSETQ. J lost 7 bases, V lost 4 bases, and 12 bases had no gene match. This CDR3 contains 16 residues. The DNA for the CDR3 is TGCGCCAGCAGCCAATTACCGGGACAGGGAGGACAGCCCCAGCATTTT. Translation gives CASSQLPGQGGQPQHF.